This T cell receptor beta chain was recovered during a study of T cells in Graves' hyperthyroidism and ophthalmopathy. RNA transcripts served as the template for amplifying TCR beta CDR3 regions. First-round RT-PCR with HTBI primers amplified the TCR CDR3 region. TCRdb redid the calling of the multiplex PCR reads with MiXCR, one entry per CDR3 protein. The sample lists some 570,000 distinct CDR3 sequences, 15% to 20% occurring once. A few counts support this clonotype. Deletions cut 2 bases from V and 5 bases from J, with 12 bases between. CDR3 size: 14 residues. Source material: blood. This sequence originates from a woman aged 18-29 years with Graves' ophthalmopathy. The chain combines TRBV12-3 or TRBV12-4 with TRBJ1-1; no clear D gene. The CDR3 sequence is CASSLTTAGTEAFF. The CDR3 DNA reads TGTGCCAGCAGTTTAACTACAGCCGGAACTGAAGCTTTCTTT.